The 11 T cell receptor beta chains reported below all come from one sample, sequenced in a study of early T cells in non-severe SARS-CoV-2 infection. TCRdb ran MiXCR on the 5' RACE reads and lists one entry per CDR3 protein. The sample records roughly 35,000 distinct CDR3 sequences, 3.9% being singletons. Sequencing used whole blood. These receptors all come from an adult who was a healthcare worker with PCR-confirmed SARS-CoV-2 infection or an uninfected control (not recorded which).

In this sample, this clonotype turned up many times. CDR3 protein: CSGVCGNGSQETQYF. CDR3 bases: TGTTCTGGGGTATGTGGGAACGGGTCCCAAGAGACCCAGTACTTC. The rearrangement links TRBV24-1 to TRBJ2-5; D unclear. This CDR3 is 15 amino acids long. CDR1 and CDR2 from the germline V gene are KGHDR and SFDVKD.

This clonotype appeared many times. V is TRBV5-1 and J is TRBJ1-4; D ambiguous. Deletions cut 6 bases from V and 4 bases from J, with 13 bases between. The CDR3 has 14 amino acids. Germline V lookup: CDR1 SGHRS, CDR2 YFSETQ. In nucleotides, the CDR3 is TGCGCCAGCAAGGAGGGTCAGCTTAATGAAAAACTGTTTTTT. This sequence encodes CASKEGQLNEKLFF.

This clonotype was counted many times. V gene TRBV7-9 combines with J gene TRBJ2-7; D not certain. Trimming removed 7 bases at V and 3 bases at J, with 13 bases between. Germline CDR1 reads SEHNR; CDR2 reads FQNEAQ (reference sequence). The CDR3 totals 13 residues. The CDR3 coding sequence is TGTGCCAGCACCCGGGCACCAGACTACGAGCAGTACTTC. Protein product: CASTRAPDYEQYF.

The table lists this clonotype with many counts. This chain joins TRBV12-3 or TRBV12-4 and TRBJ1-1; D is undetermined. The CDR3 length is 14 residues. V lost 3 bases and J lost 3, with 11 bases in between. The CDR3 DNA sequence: TGTGCCAGCAGTTTGAGGGAGGCTTACACTGAAGCTTTCTTT. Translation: CASSLREAYTEAFF.

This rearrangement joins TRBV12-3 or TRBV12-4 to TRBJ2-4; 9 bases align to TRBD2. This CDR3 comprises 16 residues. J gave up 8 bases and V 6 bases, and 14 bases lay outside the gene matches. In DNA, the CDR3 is TGTGCCAGCAGCCCCTCTGGCGGGGGGGCCGGAGACATTCAGTACTTC. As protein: CASSPSGGGAGDIQYF.

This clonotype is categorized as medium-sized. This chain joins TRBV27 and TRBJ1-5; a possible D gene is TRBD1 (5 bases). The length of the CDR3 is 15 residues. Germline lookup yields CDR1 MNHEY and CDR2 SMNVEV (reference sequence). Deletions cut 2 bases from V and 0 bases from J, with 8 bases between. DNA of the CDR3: TGTGCCAGCAGTTTAGGGGGAAATAGCAATCAGCCCCAGCATTTT. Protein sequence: CASSLGGNSNQPQHF.

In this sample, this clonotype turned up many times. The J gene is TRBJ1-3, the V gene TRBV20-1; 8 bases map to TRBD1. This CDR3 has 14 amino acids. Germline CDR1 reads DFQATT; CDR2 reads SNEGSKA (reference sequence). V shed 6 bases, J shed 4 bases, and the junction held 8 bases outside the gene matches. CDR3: CSAAVTGAGNTIYF. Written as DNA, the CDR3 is TGCAGTGCAGCTGTGACAGGGGCAGGAAACACCATATATTTT.

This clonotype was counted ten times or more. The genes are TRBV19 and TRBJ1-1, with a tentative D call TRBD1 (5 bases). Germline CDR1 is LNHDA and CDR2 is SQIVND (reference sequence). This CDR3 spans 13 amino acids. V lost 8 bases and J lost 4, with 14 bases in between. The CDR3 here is CASERIRGTEAFF. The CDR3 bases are TGTGCCAGTGAGAGGATAAGGGGCACTGAAGCTTTCTTT.

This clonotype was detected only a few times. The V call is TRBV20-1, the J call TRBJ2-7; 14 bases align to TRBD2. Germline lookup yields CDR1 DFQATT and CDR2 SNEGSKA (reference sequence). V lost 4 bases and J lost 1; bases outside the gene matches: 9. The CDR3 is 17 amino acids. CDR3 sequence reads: CSAKPGLAGATSYEQYF. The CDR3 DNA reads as TGCAGTGCTAAACCGGGACTAGCGGGAGCAACGTCCTACGAGCAGTACTTC.

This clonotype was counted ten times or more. The CDR3 sequence is CAWSAGLALDNEQFF. The CDR3 DNA follows: TGTGCCTGGAGCGCGGGACTAGCGCTGGACAATGAGCAGTTCTTC. This chain links TRBV30 with TRBJ2-1; 10 nucleotides line up with TRBD2. Trimming removed 3 bases from V and 5 bases from J; junction bases left unmatched: 7. This CDR3 has 15 residues. Germline CDR1 and CDR2: GTSNPN and SVGIG (reference sequence).

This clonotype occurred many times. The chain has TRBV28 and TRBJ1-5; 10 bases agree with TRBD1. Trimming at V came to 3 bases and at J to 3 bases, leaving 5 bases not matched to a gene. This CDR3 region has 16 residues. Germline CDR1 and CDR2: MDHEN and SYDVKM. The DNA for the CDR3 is TGTGCCAGCAGTTTGAGACAGGGGGCCTTCAATCAGCCCCAGCATTTT. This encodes CASSLRQGAFNQPQHF.